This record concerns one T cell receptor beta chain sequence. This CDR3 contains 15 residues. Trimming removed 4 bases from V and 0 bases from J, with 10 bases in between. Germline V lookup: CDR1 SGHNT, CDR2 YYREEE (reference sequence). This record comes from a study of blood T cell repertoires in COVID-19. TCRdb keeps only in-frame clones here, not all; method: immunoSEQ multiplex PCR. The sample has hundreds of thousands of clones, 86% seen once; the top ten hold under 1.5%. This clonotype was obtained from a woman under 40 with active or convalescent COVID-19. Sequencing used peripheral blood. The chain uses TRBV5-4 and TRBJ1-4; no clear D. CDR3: CASSPRGATNEKLFF. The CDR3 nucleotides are TGTGCCAGCAGCCCCCGGGGTGCAACTAATGAAAAACTGTTTTTT.